This T cell receptor (beta chain) was retrieved from a study of high-grade serous ovarian cancer treatment subgroups. On the study more broadly: Mean per sample: around 13,000 reads, around 7,100 unique TCR beta rearrangements.

The assay was immunoSEQ multiplex PCR, and TCRdb's table has in-frame clones only and misses some. The repertoire holds around 30,000 clones, with about 81% as singletons. General study results and limits: Different patients shared almost no repertoire; same-patient tumors shared roughly 0.11 to 0.85. Without spatial data, bulk sequencing limits insight into HGSC tumor diversity. Higher neoantigen levels went with greater TCR clonal relatedness.

Germline V gene sequence: CDR1 SNHLY, CDR2 FYNNEI. This CDR3 has 15 residues. A note on this clone: Its specificity is not known.

Tumor tissue was taken before any definitive surgery or chemotherapy was given. The receptor was isolated from a human donor with high-grade serous ovarian cancer. The sequenced sample was tumor tissue. The chain links TRBV2 to TRBJ2-5, with D possibly TRBD2 on 5 matching bases. The assigned J gene may be wrong: the sequence end matches TRBJ2-7 better. The CDR3 sequence is CASRLAERSSYEQYF. CDR3 coding DNA: TGTGCCAGCAGGCTGGCGGAGCGGAGCTCCTACGAGCAGTACTTC.